The entry below gives a single TCR beta chain sequence along with its context. The target antigen is unknown. The identical CDR3 is also encoded by other nucleotide sequences in the sample. This sample stems from a study of T cell responses to AZD1222 COVID-19 vaccine. Study-wide points: When two AZD1222 doses had been given, Spike-specific TCR breadth and depth rose.

This CDR3 is 15 amino acids long. Germline V gene sequence: CDR1 ENHRY, CDR2 SYGVKD. V was shortened by 0 bases and J by 0 bases, with 9 bases between the two germline ends. Sequenced by immunoSEQ multiplex PCR; TCRdb stores in-frame clones only, minus some. Of about 120,000 clones in the sample, about 90% were seen once. This chain uses TRBV10-3 with TRBJ2-7; D is undetermined. Sequences were derived from peripheral blood, sampled on day 0 of AZD1222 vaccination. The clonotype was recovered from an adult in good health. Here the CDR3 DNA reads TGTGCCATCAGTGAGTCCGGGCTAAGCTCCTACGAGCAGTACTTC. Residues: CAISESGLSSYEQYF.